This passage covers 17 T cell receptor beta chains from one sample sequenced in a study of blood T cell repertoires in COVID-19. TCRdb's copy holds only in-frame clones and misses some; the assay was immunoSEQ multiplex PCR. This table has approximately 150,000 clones, more than 75% appearing once. The specimen was peripheral blood. Receptors were obtained from a man aged 45-65 years who had recovered from COVID-19.

The J gene is TRBJ2-2, the V gene TRBV5-8; 12 bases map to TRBD1. With V trimmed by 2 bases and J by 6 bases, 5 bases remained unmatched. There are 16 residues in the CDR3. Looked up from germline, CDR1 is SGHTS and CDR2 is YDEGEE. The CDR3 region has the DNA TGTGCCAGCAGCTTTACCGGGACAGGGGGCCCCGGGGAGCTGTTTTTT. Translated: CASSFTGTGGPGELFF.

This chain links TRBV27 with TRBJ2-1, with 9 bases lining up with TRBD1. CDR3 length: 17 amino acids. V trimming: 5 bases; J trimming: 4 bases; junction bases outside the gene matches: 12. Looked up from germline, CDR1 is MNHEY and CDR2 is SMNVEV (reference sequence). The CDR3 spells CASSAFSGTGLYNEQFF. CDR3 bases: TGTGCCAGCAGTGCTTTTTCCGGGACAGGGCTATACAATGAGCAGTTCTTC.

The chain has TRBV5-5 and TRBJ1-2; TRBD1 matches 7 bases. Germline CDR1 is SGHKS and CDR2 is YYEKEE (reference sequence). J was trimmed by 2 bases and V by 4 bases; bases with no gene match: 11. This CDR3 has 16 amino acids. The CDR3 region has the DNA TGTGCCAGCAGCGCGTTAACAGGCAGGGGGAACTATGGCTACACCTTC. It specifies CASSALTGRGNYGYTF.

This clone came up once. The V gene is TRBV6-5, the J gene TRBJ1-5, with 8 bases fitting TRBD1. The CDR3 is made up of 14 amino acids. V lost 10 bases to trimming and J lost 8 bases; unmatched junction nucleotides: 13. Germline V gene data show CDR1 as MNHEY and CDR2 as SVGAGI. Here the CDR3 reads CATSGTGTGKPQHF. The CDR3 DNA is TGTGCCACTTCCGGAACAGGGACAGGAAAGCCCCAGCATTTT.

The chain joins TRBV7-9 to TRBJ2-3; no definite D call. Per germline, CDR1 SEHNR and CDR2 FQNEAQ (reference sequence). Trimming removed 5 bases at V and 2 bases at J, with 5 bases between. The CDR3 covers 12 residues. The DNA of the CDR3 is TGTGCCAGCAGCCAACTCACAGATACGCAGTATTTT. It translates to CASSQLTDTQYF.

This clone was seen a handful of times. This sequence joins TRBV4-1 and TRBJ2-2; D may be TRBD1 (5 bases). Germline CDR1 reads MGHRA; CDR2 reads YSYEKL. The CDR3 contains 17 residues. V was clipped by 4 bases and J by 4 bases, with 19 bases between them. The chain's CDR3 is CASSPLDMGMVTGELFF. DNA for the CDR3: TGCGCCAGCAGCCCACTGGACATGGGGATGGTCACCGGGGAGCTGTTTTTT.

This clone was seen just once. The chain carries TRBV28 and TRBJ1-5; 9 positions match TRBD1. Germline CDR1 MDHEN, CDR2 SYDVKM. The V segment lost 6 bases and the J segment 1 base; nucleotides outside the gene matches: 7. The CDR3 extends over 16 amino acids. In DNA, the CDR3 is TGTGCCAGCAGGCCGTACAGGGGGCAAAGCAATCAGCCCCAGCATTTT. As protein: CASRPYRGQSNQPQHF.

The chain uses TRBV10-1 and TRBJ2-1; TRBD2 aligns across 15 bases. V shed 6 bases and J 5 bases; nucleotides not matched to a gene: 5. The germline V gene has CDR1 WNHNN and CDR2 SYGVQD (reference sequence). The CDR3 is made up of 16 amino acids. The CDR3 loop reads CASSRTSGGAHNEQFF. As DNA, the CDR3 is TGCGCCAGCAGCCGGACTAGCGGGGGGGCCCACAATGAGCAGTTCTTC.

The chain carries TRBV19 and TRBJ1-4, with TRBD1 identical over 9 bases. From germline, CDR1 is LNHDA and CDR2 SQIVND (reference sequence). J was trimmed by 4 bases and V by 4 bases; bases with no gene match: 4. The CDR3 covers 15 residues. The CDR3 region is CASSTPGQGNEKLFF. CDR3 coding DNA: TGTGCCAGTAGTACGCCGGGACAGGGTAATGAAAAACTGTTTTTT.

The genes are TRBV7-2 and TRBJ2-3; TRBD2 is a possible D gene (5 bases). The CDR3 loop spans 14 amino acids. V was shortened by 1 base and J by 5 bases, with 10 bases between the two germline ends. The germline V gene has CDR1 SGHTA and CDR2 FQGNSA. DNA of the CDR3: TGTGCCAGCAGCTTAGAAGCGGCGAGAGATACGCAGTATTTT. It codes for CASSLEAARDTQYF.

The CDR3 loop is CASLDRKNTGELFF. The CDR3 DNA reads TGTGCCAGTCTGGACAGGAAGAACACCGGGGAGCTGTTTTTT. This sequence joins TRBV19 and TRBJ2-2, with 7 bases identical to TRBD1. The CDR3 runs 14 residues. V lost 8 bases, J lost 1 base, and 4 bases stayed unmatched. Germline CDR1 LNHDA, CDR2 SQIVND (reference sequence).

The chain links TRBV7-2 to TRBJ1-6, with 10 bases identical to TRBD1. V dropped 5 bases and J dropped 7; count of bases not matched to a gene: 5. The CDR3 consists of 15 residues. CDR1 is SGHTA and CDR2 is FQGNSA in the germline V gene. CDR3 sequence reads: CASSIRQGANSPLHF. The CDR3 DNA sequence: TGTGCCAGCAGCATCAGACAGGGGGCGAATTCACCCCTCCACTTT. The full variable domain, rest sourced from reference TRBV7-2 and TRBJ1-6, is GAGVSQSPSNKVTEKGKDVELRCDPISGHTALYWYRQSLGQGLEFLIYFQGNSAPDKSGLPSDRFSAERTGGSVSTLTIQRTQQEDSAVYLCASSIRQGANSPLHFGNGTRLTVT.

The genes are TRBV12-3 or TRBV12-4 and TRBJ2-7; D is undetermined. The CDR3 has 13 amino acids. The germline V and J ends were trimmed by 2 bases and 1 base, with 6 bases remaining between them. CDR3 nucleotide sequence: TGTGCCAGCAGTTTACAGTTATCCTACGAGCAGTACTTC. Translated, it gives CASSLQLSYEQYF.

The rearrangement links TRBV11-2 to TRBJ1-1; D remains unclear. Germline V gene data show CDR1 as SGHAT and CDR2 as FQNNGV. Trimming stripped 3 bases from V and 1 base from J, with 6 bases between. The CDR3 runs to 13 residues. CDR3 nucleotide sequence: TGTGCCAGCAGCTTTGAGGGGAACACTGAAGCTTTCTTT. This gives the protein CASSFEGNTEAFF. The variable domain in full, with the rest retrieved from reference TRBV11-2 and TRBJ1-1, is EAGVAQSPRYKIIEKRQSVAFWCNPISGHATLYWYQQILGQGPKLLIQFQNNGVVDDSQLPKDRFSAERLKGVDSTLKIQPAKLEDSAVYLCASSFEGNTEAFFGQGTRLTVV.

The CDR3 DNA follows: TGTGCCAGCAGCGGACTAGCGCACTACGAGCAGTACTTC. Translated: CASSGLAHYEQYF. The V gene is TRBV27, the J gene TRBJ2-7, with TRBD2 matching 9 bases. There are 13 residues in the CDR3. V was clipped by 6 bases and J by 3 bases; unmatched bases: 3. Per the germline V gene, CDR1 is MNHEY and CDR2 is SMNVEV (reference sequence).

The chain has TRBV7-9 and TRBJ1-2; 7 bases line up with TRBD1. Germline lookup yields CDR1 SEHNR and CDR2 FQNEAQ (reference sequence). The CDR3 is 15 amino acids. V dropped 3 bases and J dropped 6; count of bases not matched to a gene: 10. The CDR3 sequence: CASSLPSGRGHGYTF. Here the CDR3 DNA reads TGTGCCAGCAGCTTGCCCTCGGGTAGGGGGCATGGCTACACCTTC.

The rearrangement joins TRBV19 to TRBJ1-1, with D perhaps TRBD1 (5 bases). In germline, CDR1 is LNHDA, CDR2 SQIVND (reference sequence). This CDR3 contains 18 residues. Between the trimmed V and J ends, which lost 3 bases and 0 bases, there was a span of 20 bases. The chain's CDR3 is CASSINAGGRQMNTEAFF. CDR3 in DNA: TGTGCCAGTAGTATCAACGCTGGGGGGAGGCAGATGAACACTGAAGCTTTCTTT.